The entry that follows covers one T cell receptor beta chain sequence. Its antigen is unknown. This specimen comes from a study of T-cell memory formation after mild COVID-19. Study-wide background: Among the donors, TCR clusters were largely specific to each donor.

From germline, CDR1 is SGHRS and CDR2 YFSETQ. The CDR3 has 15 residues. Trimming cost V 4 bases and J 5 bases; bases outside gene matches: 3. TCRalpha and TCRbeta libraries used 5'RACE with constant-segment primers and UMIs. TCRdb independently ran MiXCR on the 5' RACE reads; one entry per CDR3 protein. The sample has a few hundred thousand distinct CDR3 sequences, around 14% seen once. Overall study findings and caveats: Later expanders leaned toward CD4+, whereas clones contracting from day 15 to 85 were balanced CD4/CD8. Cross-reactive memory apparently joined, as some responding clones appeared in pre-infection memory.

Sequencing was done on a sample of PBMCs or a T cell subset sorted from them (not recorded which). V usage is TRBV5-1 and J usage is TRBJ2-1; 13 bases align to TRBD2. The TCR was taken from a man in his late teens or twenties who had mild COVID-19 (a few samples of this study predate the infection). Cell type and time point are not known. The CDR3 DNA reads TGCGCCAGCAGCCCGGGGACTAGCGGGGACAATGAGCAGTTCTTC. Its protein product is CASSPGTSGDNEQFF.